This TCR beta chain comes out of a study of blood T cell repertoires in COVID-19. TCRdb's table, derived via immunoSEQ multiplex PCR, lists solely in-frame clones and lacks some. The sample records 400,000 or so clones, about 87% being singletons. The CDR3 has 13 amino acids. Germline lookup yields CDR1 SNHLY and CDR2 FYNNEI. J gave up 2 bases and V 7 bases, and 2 bases lay outside the gene matches. The chain joins TRBV2 to TRBJ1-5; TRBD1 matches 7 bases. Sequenced sample: peripheral blood. This TCR came from a human donor in a cohort sampled during active COVID-19. This CDR3 reads CASTGQGNQPQHF. CDR3 coding DNA: TGTGCCAGCACTGGACAGGGCAATCAGCCCCAGCATTTT.